The 19 T cell receptor beta chains given below trace back to one sample, sequenced in a study of blood T cell repertoires in COVID-19. Assay used: immunoSEQ multiplex PCR; TCRdb lists only in-frame clones, some missing. The sample carries about 70,000 clones, approximately 85% recorded once. Specimen: peripheral blood. The receptors derive from a man at least 80 years old with acute or convalescent COVID-19.

This chain uses TRBV19 with TRBJ2-3; D might be TRBD2 (6 bases). CDR3 length: 15 amino acids. Germline loops: CDR1 LNHDA, CDR2 SQIVND (reference sequence). V shed 3 bases and J shed 2 bases, with 12 bases lying between them. The CDR3 DNA sequence: TGTGCCAGTAGTATCATGGGGGGTGACACAGATACGCAGTATTTT. It is translated as CASSIMGGDTDTQYF.

This chain connects TRBV5-1 to TRBJ1-2; D might be TRBD1 (6 bases). The length of the CDR3 is 15 residues. Per the germline V gene, CDR1 is SGHRS and CDR2 is YFSETQ. Trimming left V 0 bases short and J 0 bases short, with 9 bases between. CDR3 nucleotide sequence: TGCGCCAGCAGCTTGGAGGCAGGGGCTAACTATGGCTACACCTTC. Its protein is CASSLEAGANYGYTF.

This chain uses TRBV9 with TRBJ1-1, with D possibly being TRBD1 (6 bases). Germline assignment: CDR1 SGDLS and CDR2 YYNGEE. The CDR3 consists of 16 residues. Trimming pared 0 bases from V and 0 bases from J, leaving 12 bases between. In DNA form, the CDR3 reads TGTGCCAGCAGCGTAGCTCTCGGACAGATGAACACTGAAGCTTTCTTT. Encoded protein: CASSVALGQMNTEAFF.

The DNA of the CDR3 is TGCGCCAGCAGCTTGCCCATTAACACTGAAGCTTTCTTT. As protein: CASSLPINTEAFF. The genes are TRBV5-1 and TRBJ1-1; D gene unclear. CDR3 length: 13 amino acids. The V end was cut by 1 base, the J end by 2 bases, with 6 bases between. CDR1 SGHRS and CDR2 YFSETQ come from the germline V gene.

The rearrangement joins TRBV2 to TRBJ2-3; 11 nucleotides match TRBD1. Germline CDR1 is SNHLY and CDR2 is FYNNEI. J was trimmed by 2 bases and V by 6 bases; bases with no gene match: 31. This CDR3 is 24 amino acids long. CDR3 region: CASRYPSGQGGAGGYNKDTDTQYF. For the CDR3, the DNA is TGTGCCAGCAGATATCCCTCGGGACAGGGGGGAGCGGGGGGTTACAACAAAGACACAGATACGCAGTATTTT.

V gene TRBV7-2 combines with J gene TRBJ2-1; 11 bases align to TRBD2. With V trimmed by 5 bases and J by 10 bases, 7 bases remained unmatched. CDR1 and CDR2 (germline): SGHTA, FQGNSA. CDR3 size: 14 residues. CDR3 sequence: CASSPAGTSGEQFF. The DNA for the CDR3 is TGTGCCAGCAGCCCCGCCGGGACTAGCGGAGAGCAGTTCTTC. Supplemented by reference TRBV7-2 and TRBJ2-1, the full variable domain reads GAGVSQSPSNKVTEKGKDVELRCDPISGHTALYWYRQSLGQGLEFLIYFQGNSAPDKSGLPSDRFSAERTGGSVSTLTIQRTQQEDSAVYLCASSPAGTSGEQFFGPGTRLTVL.

The chain uses TRBV28 and TRBJ2-2, with D possibly matching TRBD2 (7 bases). Germline-derived CDR1 and CDR2 are MDHEN and SYDVKM. V was clipped by 7 bases and J by 2 bases, with 17 bases between them. The CDR3 consists of 16 residues. CDR3: CASTLGGAGNTGELFF. The CDR3 DNA sequence: TGTGCCAGCACCCTGGGGGGGGCAGGAAACACCGGGGAGCTGTTTTTT.

V and J are TRBV30 and TRBJ2-1, with 7 bases aligning to TRBD1. Per the germline V gene, CDR1 is GTSNPN and CDR2 is SVGIG (reference sequence). V lost 4 bases and J lost 0; bases outside the gene matches: 6. The CDR3 runs 15 residues. The CDR3 DNA follows: TGTGCCTGGAATCGACAGGGTCTCTCCTACAATGAGCAGTTCTTC. Amino acids: CAWNRQGLSYNEQFF.

J is TRBJ2-1 and V is TRBV6-6; 10 nucleotides match TRBD2. Per the germline V gene, CDR1 is MNHNY and CDR2 is SVGAGI (reference sequence). With V trimmed by 5 bases and J by 1 base, 5 bases remained unmatched. The CDR3 sequence is 16 residues long. The CDR3 reads CASSPYSGRSYNEQFF. In nucleotides, the CDR3 is TGTGCCAGCAGTCCATATAGCGGGAGGTCCTACAATGAGCAGTTCTTC.

V is TRBV6-2 or TRBV6-3 and J is TRBJ2-3; 7 positions match TRBD1. The CDR3 runs to 15 residues. Germline assignment: CDR1 MNHEY and CDR2 SVGEGT. J was trimmed by 0 bases and V by 4 bases; bases with no gene match: 4. The CDR3, as DNA: TGTGCCAGCAGTTCCGGGGACAGCAGCACAGATACGCAGTATTTT. Translating it yields CASSSGDSSTDTQYF.

This chain joins TRBV7-9 and TRBJ1-1; D is possibly TRBD1 (5 bases). The CDR3 runs 14 residues. Germline values: CDR1 SEHNR, CDR2 FQNEAQ (reference sequence). Trimming took off 3 bases at V and 5 bases at J, with 13 bases between the two ends. DNA of the CDR3: TGTGCCAGCAGCTTCGGGACTGAAGGAACTGAAGCTTTCTTT. Amino acids: CASSFGTEGTEAFF.

The V and J genes are TRBV6-5 and TRBJ1-2; D ambiguous. Germline lookup yields CDR1 MNHEY and CDR2 SVGAGI. V was clipped by 0 bases and J by 4 bases, with 15 bases between them. The length of the CDR3 is 16 residues. CDR3 sequence reads: CASSYSARGGRYGYTF. The DNA of the CDR3 is TGTGCCAGCAGTTACTCCGCCCGAGGCGGCCGCTATGGCTACACCTTC.

This clone was observed a single time. The rearrangement uses TRBV18 and TRBJ1-2, with no clear D. The CDR3 length is 12 residues. Trimming left V 6 bases short and J 8 bases short, with 13 bases between. Germline CDR1 and CDR2: KGHSH and LQKENI. The CDR3 protein is CASSRRAGGYTF. CDR3 DNA sequence: TGTGCCAGCTCCCGTCGGGCGGGCGGCTACACCTTC.

This clone was picked up a small number of times. V is TRBV27 and J is TRBJ1-5, with 9 bases aligning to TRBD1. With 0 bases clipped from V and 7 bases from J, the junction kept 7 bases outside the gene matches. In germline, CDR1 is MNHEY, CDR2 SMNVEV (reference sequence). The CDR3 consists of 16 residues. CDR3 amino acids: CASSLSWDRERQPQHF. The CDR3 region has the DNA TGTGCCAGCAGTTTATCTTGGGACAGGGAACGACAGCCCCAGCATTTT.

The rearrangement uses TRBV6-5 and TRBJ1-3; tentative D call: TRBD1 (5 bases). V lost 5 bases, J lost 2 bases, and 13 bases lay in between. This CDR3 comprises 15 residues. Per the germline V gene, CDR1 is MNHEY and CDR2 is SVGAGI. CDR3 DNA sequence: TGTGCCAGCAGTACTCCGGGGGGGACTGGAAACACCATATATTTT. Its translation: CASSTPGGTGNTIYF.

J is TRBJ2-6 and V is TRBV11-2, with 9 bases lining up with TRBD1. This CDR3 has 18 residues. Germline V gives CDR1 SGHAT, CDR2 FQNNGV. V trimming: 5 bases; J trimming: 2 bases; junction bases outside the gene matches: 10. As DNA, the CDR3 is TGTGCCAGCAGCCGGACGGGACAGGGTGGCCCTGGGGCCAACGTCCTGACTTTC. It codes for CASSRTGQGGPGANVLTF.

The chain joins TRBV9 to TRBJ2-1, with 7 bases matching TRBD1. There are 15 residues in the CDR3. Germline assignment: CDR1 SGDLS and CDR2 YYNGEE. The junction had 3 bases not matched to a gene; V was cut back by 0 bases and J by 3 bases. The CDR3 nucleotides are TGTGCCAGCAGCGTAGGAGGGACAGACTACAATGAGCAGTTCTTC. Encoded protein: CASSVGGTDYNEQFF. The full variable domain, with the rest looked up from reference TRBV9 and TRBJ2-1, is DSGVTQTPKHLITATGQRVTLRCSPRSGDLSVYWYQQSLDQGLQFLIQYYNGEERAKGNILERFSAQQFPDLHSELNLSSLELGDSALYFCASSVGGTDYNEQFFGPGTRLTVL.

The chain links TRBV6-2 or TRBV6-3 to TRBJ1-1; 7 bases are shared with TRBD1. This CDR3 has 15 residues. Looked up from germline, CDR1 is MNHEY and CDR2 is SVGEGT. Trimming cost V 5 bases and J 0 bases; bases outside gene matches: 6. DNA for the CDR3: TGTGCCAGCAGTACCCTCGGGACAGTGAACACTGAAGCTTTCTTT. It translates to CASSTLGTVNTEAFF.

The J gene is TRBJ2-3, the V gene TRBV5-1; 9 bases map to TRBD1. Germline V gene sequence: CDR1 SGHRS, CDR2 YFSETQ. CDR3 length equals 14 residues. The junction had 5 bases not matched to a gene; V was cut back by 7 bases and J by 2 bases. In DNA form, the CDR3 reads TGCGCCAGCCGAAGACAGGGGGTCACAGATACGCAGTATTTT. Translating it yields CASRRQGVTDTQYF.